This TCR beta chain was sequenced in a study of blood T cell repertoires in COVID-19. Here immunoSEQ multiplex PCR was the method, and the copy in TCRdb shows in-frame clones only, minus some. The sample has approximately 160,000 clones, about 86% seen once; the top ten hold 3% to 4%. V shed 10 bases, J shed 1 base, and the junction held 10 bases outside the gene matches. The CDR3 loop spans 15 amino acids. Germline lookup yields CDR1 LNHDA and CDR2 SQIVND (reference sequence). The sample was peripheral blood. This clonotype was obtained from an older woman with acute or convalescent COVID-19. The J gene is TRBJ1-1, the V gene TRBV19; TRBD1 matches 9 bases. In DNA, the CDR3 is TGTGCCACCTTAAAACAGGGGGCAGGGAACACTGAAGCTTTCTTT. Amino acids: CATLKQGAGNTEAFF.